This TCR beta chain was recovered during a study of cytomegalovirus exposure and HLA in healthy donors. Study results and caveats: Per a prior analysis, the majority of TCR beta V segments were productive roughly 87% or roughly 30% of the time. A later analysis showed HLA-associated TCR beta chains outstripping equally common others in clonal expansion.

A multiplex PCR was run with 60 Vbeta primers and 13 Jbeta primers. This table comes from immunoSEQ multiplex PCR, and its TCRdb copy is limited to in-frame clones, with some not included. This sample carries 150,000 to 200,000 clones, over 70% of them seen once, and the ten largest clones take 2.5% to 3.5%. The CDR3 runs to 15 residues. The V gene's germline CDR1 is SGHDT and CDR2 YYEEEE. With 4 bases clipped from V and 8 bases from J, the junction kept 8 bases outside the gene matches. Points on this clone: Its specificity is not known.

The receptor's source is a woman between 45 and 60 years old in good health and CMV-seropositive. The rearrangement joins TRBV5-6 to TRBJ1-6, with 8 bases matching TRBD1. Input material: PBMCs. CDR3 DNA: TGTGCCAGCAGCACCCGGGACAGGCTCCATTCACCCCTCCACTTT. Encoded protein: CASSTRDRLHSPLHF.